These 5 T cell receptor beta chains share one sample of origin, sequenced in a study of blood T cell repertoires in COVID-19. Repertoires were generated with immunoSEQ multiplex PCR, while TCRdb's copy carries only in-frame clones and drops some. The sample consists of roughly 110,000 clones, approximately 88% of them appearing once. Sequencing input: peripheral blood. The receptors come from a woman between 65 and 79 years old with acute or convalescent COVID-19.

This CDR3 is CASSQGGPGGNQPQHF. Written as DNA, the CDR3 is TGTGCCAGCAGCCAAGGGGGCCCGGGGGGAAATCAGCCCCAGCATTTT. This chain links TRBV3-1 (or the pseudogene TRBV3-2) with TRBJ1-5, with a weak D call TRBD1 (5 bases). Germline V gene sequence: CDR1 LGHDT, CDR2 YNNKEL (reference sequence). This CDR3 is 16 amino acids long. The ends were cut back, 1 base at V and 4 bases at J, with 14 bases in the middle.

The rearrangement uses TRBV7-3 and TRBJ2-1; D unclear. CDR3 length equals 15 residues. The germline gives CDR1 SGHTA, CDR2 FQGTGA. V was shortened by 1 base and J by 6 bases, with 13 bases between the two germline ends. This chain's CDR3 is CASSLRPSSVNEQFF. In DNA form, the CDR3 reads TGTGCCAGCAGCTTAAGGCCTAGTTCGGTCAATGAGCAGTTCTTC.

V usage is TRBV9 and J usage is TRBJ1-5, with TRBD1 matching 10 bases. Germline CDR1 and CDR2: SGDLS and YYNGEE. V lost 1 base to trimming and J lost 5 bases; unmatched junction nucleotides: 3. This CDR3 spans 15 amino acids. The CDR3 nucleotides are TGTGCCAGCAGCGTATCGACAGGGGGCGATCAGCCCCAGCATTTT. This sequence encodes CASSVSTGGDQPQHF.

V usage is TRBV3-1 (or the pseudogene TRBV3-2) and J usage is TRBJ2-7; D unresolved. V gave up 0 bases and J gave up 1 base, with 7 bases separating them. Germline V lookup: CDR1 LGHDT, CDR2 YNNKEL (reference sequence). This CDR3 region has 14 residues. The chain's CDR3 is CASSQDPSSYEQYF. The CDR3 nucleotides read TGTGCCAGCAGCCAAGATCCTAGTTCCTACGAGCAGTACTTC.

The rearrangement uses TRBV6-5 and TRBJ2-4; possibly TRBD2 for D (6 bases). V gave up 6 bases and J gave up 4 bases, with 10 bases separating them. CDR1 and CDR2 from the germline V gene are MNHEY and SVGAGI. This CDR3 has 13 residues. CDR3 coding DNA: TGTGCCAGCAGGGCTGGGGGGAAAAACATTCAGTACTTC. It specifies CASRAGGKNIQYF.